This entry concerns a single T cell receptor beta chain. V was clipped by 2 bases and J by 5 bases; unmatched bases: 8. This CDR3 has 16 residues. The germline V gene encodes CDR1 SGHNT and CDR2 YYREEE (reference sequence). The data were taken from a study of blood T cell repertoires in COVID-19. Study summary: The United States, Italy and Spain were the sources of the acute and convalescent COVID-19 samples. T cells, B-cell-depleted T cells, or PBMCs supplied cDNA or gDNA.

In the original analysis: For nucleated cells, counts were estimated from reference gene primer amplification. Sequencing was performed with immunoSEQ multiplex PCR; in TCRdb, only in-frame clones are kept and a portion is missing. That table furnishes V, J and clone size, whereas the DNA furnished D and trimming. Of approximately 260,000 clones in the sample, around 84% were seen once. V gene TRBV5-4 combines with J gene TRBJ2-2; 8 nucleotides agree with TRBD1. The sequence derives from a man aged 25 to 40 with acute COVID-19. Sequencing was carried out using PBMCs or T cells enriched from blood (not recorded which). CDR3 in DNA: TGTGCCAGCAGCTTATCCGAGACAGGGGTTACCGGGGAGCTGTTTTTT. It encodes CASSLSETGVTGELFF.